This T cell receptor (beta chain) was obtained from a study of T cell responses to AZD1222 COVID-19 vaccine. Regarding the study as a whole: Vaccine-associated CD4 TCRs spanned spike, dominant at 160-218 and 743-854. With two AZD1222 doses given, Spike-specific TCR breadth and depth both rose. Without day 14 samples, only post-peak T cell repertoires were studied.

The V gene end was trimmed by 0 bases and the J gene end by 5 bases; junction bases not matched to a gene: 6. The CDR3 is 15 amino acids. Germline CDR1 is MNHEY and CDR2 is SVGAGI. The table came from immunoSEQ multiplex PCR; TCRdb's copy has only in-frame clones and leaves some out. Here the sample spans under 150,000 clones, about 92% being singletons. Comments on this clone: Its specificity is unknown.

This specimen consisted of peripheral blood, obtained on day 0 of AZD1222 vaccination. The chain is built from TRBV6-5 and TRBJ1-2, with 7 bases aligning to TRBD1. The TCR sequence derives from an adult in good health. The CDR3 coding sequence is TGTGCCAGCAGTTACTCCGGGACAGTTTTTTATGGCTACACCTTC. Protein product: CASSYSGTVFYGYTF.